This TCR beta chain comes out of a study of T cell responses to AZD1222 COVID-19 vaccine. General study results and limits: The CD4 TCRs associated with vaccination extended across spike and predominated at 160-218 and 743-854.

Worth noting for this clone: Antigen: not known.

The method was immunoSEQ multiplex PCR; TCRdb's version includes in-frame clones alone and lacks a portion of them. Among roughly 95,000 clones listed, over 75% were seen once. The CDR3 is made up of 16 amino acids. Germline CDR1 reads SGHKS; CDR2 reads YYEKEE (reference sequence). With 0 bases removed from V and 0 bases from J, the gap between germline ends came to 12 bases. The clonotype comes from an adult in good health. This specimen was peripheral blood, taken on day 0 of AZD1222 vaccination. The gene calls are TRBV5-5 and TRBJ2-5; D not resolved. The CDR3 bases are TGTGCCAGCAGCTTGGGAGTGACACCTAACCAAGAGACCCAGTACTTC. It is translated as CASSLGVTPNQETQYF.